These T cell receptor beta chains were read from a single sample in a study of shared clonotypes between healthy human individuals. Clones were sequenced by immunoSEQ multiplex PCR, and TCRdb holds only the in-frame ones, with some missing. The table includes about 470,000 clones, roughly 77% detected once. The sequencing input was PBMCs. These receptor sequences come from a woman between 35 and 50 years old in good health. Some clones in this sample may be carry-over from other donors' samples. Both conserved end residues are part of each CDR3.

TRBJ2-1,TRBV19,CASSIAVSSYNEQFF
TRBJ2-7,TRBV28,CAIAGGRYEQYF
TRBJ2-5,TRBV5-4,CASSPPNDQETQYF
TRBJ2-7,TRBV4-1,CASSLRLAGVGEQYF
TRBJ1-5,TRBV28,CASSRRGPNQPQHF
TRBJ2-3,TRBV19,CASSTLGTSTDTQYF
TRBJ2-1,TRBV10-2,CASSEGGRTPYEQFF
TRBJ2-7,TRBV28,CASSSEAQGPYEQYF
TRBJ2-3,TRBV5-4,CASSYRGVAPTRDTQYF
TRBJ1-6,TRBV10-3,CAISEPRGQGVSPLHF
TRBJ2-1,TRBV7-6,CASSLGTGNHNEQFF
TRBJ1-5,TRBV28,CASSLWPALTQGRNQPQHF
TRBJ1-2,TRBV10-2,CATHDYTGSGYGYTF
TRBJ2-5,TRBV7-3,CASSKSGGMETQYF
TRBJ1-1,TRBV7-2,CASSLGGTGFMNTEAFF
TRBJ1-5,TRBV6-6,CATTPGQGRVQPQHF
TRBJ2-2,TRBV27,CASSLGGSGELFF
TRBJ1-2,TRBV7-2,CASTLDPNYGYTF
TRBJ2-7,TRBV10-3,CATAGRSSSYEQYF
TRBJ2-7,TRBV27,CASSLSQGLAGFDEQYF
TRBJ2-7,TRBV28,CASSLFLSLAGVTYEQYF
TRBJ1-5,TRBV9,CASSGTGNQPQHF
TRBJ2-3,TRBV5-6,CASSWGPTETDTQYF
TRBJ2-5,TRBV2,CASMGYKETQYF
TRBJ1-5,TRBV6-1,CASSAQVDQPQHF
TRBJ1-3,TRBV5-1,CASSGARDRGAGNTIYF
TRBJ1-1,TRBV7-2,CASSSQGLAGTEAFF
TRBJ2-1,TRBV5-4,CASRGTANEQFF
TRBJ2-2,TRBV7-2,CASSLGQNTGELFF
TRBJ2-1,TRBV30,CAWNFQRDRVDHEQFF
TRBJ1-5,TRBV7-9,CASSLGQGGSQPQHF
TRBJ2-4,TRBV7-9,CASSHQSATGGWIQYF
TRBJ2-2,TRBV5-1,CASSRGQQNGELFF
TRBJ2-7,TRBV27,CASSFRGSLYEQYF
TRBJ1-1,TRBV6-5,CASSPPGRQAPEAFF
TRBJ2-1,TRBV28,CASTGLAGRLYNEQFF
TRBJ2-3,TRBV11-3,CASSLSSERTDTQYF
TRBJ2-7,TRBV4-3,CASSQDSGQTYYEQYF
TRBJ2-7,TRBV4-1,CASSPALAGSYEQYF
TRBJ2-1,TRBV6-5,CASSFASGAYNEQFF
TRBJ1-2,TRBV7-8,CASSLAQTGYGYTF
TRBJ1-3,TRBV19,CASSIDRGTGNTIYF
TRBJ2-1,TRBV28,CASSHPRLTRNNEQFF